Following are 11 T cell receptor beta chains from one sample sequenced in a study of T cells after yellow fever vaccination. TCRdb re-analysed the 5' RACE reads in MiXCR, keeping a single row per CDR3 protein. In the table there are about 240,000 distinct CDR3 sequences, 6.9% of which are singletons. The source material was CD4+ T cells sorted from PBMCs, sampled 15 days after the yellow fever booster vaccination. The receptor set was obtained from a man younger than 40 who received the YFV17D yellow fever vaccine.

This clonotype was found many times. The chain uses TRBV7-6 and TRBJ2-3, with TRBD2 matching 14 bases. Trimming took 6 bases from V and 4 from J; bases not matched to a gene: 3. This CDR3 contains 15 residues. Germline values: CDR1 SGHVS, CDR2 FNYEAQ. The CDR3 sequence is CASSLGLAGADTQYF. The CDR3 DNA is TGTGCCAGCAGTCTGGGACTAGCGGGAGCAGATACGCAGTATTTT.

This clonotype has just a few counts. The V gene is TRBV7-2, the J gene TRBJ1-5; D gene ambiguous. The germline V gene encodes CDR1 SGHTA and CDR2 FQGNSA. There are 16 residues in the CDR3. Trimming removed 1 base from V and 0 bases from J, with 10 bases in between. The CDR3 bases are TGTGCCAGCAGCTTAGGGGTCAGACTTAGCAATCAGCCCCAGCATTTT. Translated: CASSLGVRLSNQPQHF.

The sample holds many counts of this clonotype. The chain combines TRBV10-3 with TRBJ2-3, with D perhaps assigned TRBD1 or TRBD2 (5 bases each). The CDR3 has 13 residues. Germline V gives CDR1 ENHRY, CDR2 SYGVKD. Trimming cost V 8 bases and J 4 bases, with 13 bases left between them. The CDR3 spells CAISGTPADTQYF. In nucleotides, the CDR3 is TGTGCCATCTCAGGGACCCCGGCAGATACGCAGTATTTT.

This clonotype was counted at least ten times. The rearrangement joins TRBV4-3 to TRBJ2-2, with 7 bases matching TRBD2. In germline, CDR1 is LGHNA, CDR2 YSLEER. This CDR3 has 15 residues. Losses at the gene ends were 3 bases for V and 6 bases for J; bases not matched to a gene: 7. In DNA form, the CDR3 reads TGCGCCAGCAGCCAGGGGACTATTGGACCCGGGGAGCTGTTTTTT. Translating it yields CASSQGTIGPGELFF.

The chain employs TRBV29-1 and TRBJ2-1, with D unclear. Between the trimmed V and J ends, which lost 5 bases and 7 bases, there was a span of 9 bases. Germline CDR1 is SQVTM and CDR2 is ANQGSEA. This CDR3 region has 11 residues. CDR3 protein: CSVNAVNEQFF. The CDR3 bases are TGCAGCGTTAACGCGGTAAATGAGCAGTTCTTC.

At least ten counts were recorded for this clonotype. The chain links TRBV19 to TRBJ2-7; D not certain. Trimming pared 5 bases from V and 5 bases from J, leaving 16 bases between. The length of the CDR3 is 14 residues. Germline V gene data show CDR1 as LNHDA and CDR2 as SQIVND (reference sequence). Here the CDR3 reads CASSATSIGNEQYF. CDR3 coding DNA: TGTGCCAGTAGTGCAACCTCAATAGGAAACGAGCAGTACTTC.

This chain uses TRBV3-1 with TRBJ2-1; no clear D gene. The CDR3 length is 17 residues. The germline V and J ends were trimmed by 3 bases and 0 bases, with 15 bases remaining between them. The V gene's germline CDR1 is LGHDT and CDR2 YNNKEL (reference sequence). CDR3 loop: CASSHLAPSSSYNEQFF. The CDR3 bases are TGTGCCAGCAGCCACTTAGCTCCCAGTAGCTCCTACAATGAGCAGTTCTTC.

This clonotype showed up many times. The V call is TRBV20-1, the J call TRBJ2-5, with TRBD2 matching 10 bases. J gave up 3 bases and V 6 bases, and 4 bases lay outside the gene matches. Germline assignment: CDR1 DFQATT and CDR2 SNEGSKA (reference sequence). The CDR3 runs 13 residues. CDR3 bases: TGCAGTGCGAGGACTAGCGGAAAAGAGACCCAGTACTTC. Protein sequence: CSARTSGKETQYF.

This clonotype was seen a handful of times. The chain has TRBV7-2 and TRBJ2-5; D is perhaps TRBD2 (5 bases). The germline V gene has CDR1 SGHTA and CDR2 FQGNSA. The CDR3 extends over 12 amino acids. The ends were cut back, 3 bases at V and 3 bases at J, with 5 bases in the middle. The CDR3 DNA follows: TGTGCCAGCAGCTTCGGGGAAGAGACCCAGTACTTC. Residues: CASSFGEETQYF.

This clonotype was seen more than once but under ten times. The rearrangement links TRBV12-5 to TRBJ2-7; possible D gene TRBD1, 6 bases. This CDR3 has 13 amino acids. Looked up from germline, CDR1 is LGHNT and CDR2 is FRNRAP. The V end was cut by 4 bases, the J end by 2 bases, with 9 bases between. CDR3 loop: CASGSGGPYEQYF. CDR3 sequence (DNA): TGTGCTAGTGGTTCTGGGGGCCCCTACGAGCAGTACTTC.

This clonotype has a handful of counts. This chain uses TRBV14 with TRBJ2-7; D not certain. Trimming took 3 bases from V and 2 from J, leaving 14 bases between them. This CDR3 has 15 residues. Germline assignment: CDR1 SGHDN and CDR2 FVKESK. The CDR3 is CASSQSWGTTYEQYF. The DNA of the CDR3 is TGTGCCAGCAGCCAGTCGTGGGGTACTACCTACGAGCAGTACTTC.